Included here is one TCR beta chain sequence, with context. Its antigen is still unknown. This sample is part of a study of cytomegalovirus exposure and HLA in healthy donors. For the study at large: Inside one of the first data releases sat around 77 million unique TCRs taken from HLA-typed donors.

The CDR3 contains 13 residues. Trimming removed 5 bases at V and 8 bases at J, with 12 bases between. CDR1 is MDHEN, CDR2 SYDVKM, per germline. PCR amplification relied on 60 Vbeta primers (plus 13 Jbeta primers). Profiled with immunoSEQ multiplex PCR; TCRdb holds only in-frame clones, not every one. The data contain around 300,000 clones, 65% to 85% of them singletons. Whole-study results and caveats: Researchers catalogued about 150 TCR beta chains as cytomegalovirus-associated. A reported reduction in N-insertions relative to the roughly 700-donor mean was seen in an Asian-associated ancestry cluster in a later analysis. The sole available immune exposure information was CMV serostatus.

The chain has TRBV28 and TRBJ2-2; weak D call: TRBD1 (6 bases). This clonotype was obtained from a female donor in good health and CMV-seronegative. Sequenced input: PBMCs. The CDR3 DNA follows: TGTGCCAGCAGTGGGGAAGGGGGAGGGGAGCTGTTTTTT. Translation: CASSGEGGGELFF.